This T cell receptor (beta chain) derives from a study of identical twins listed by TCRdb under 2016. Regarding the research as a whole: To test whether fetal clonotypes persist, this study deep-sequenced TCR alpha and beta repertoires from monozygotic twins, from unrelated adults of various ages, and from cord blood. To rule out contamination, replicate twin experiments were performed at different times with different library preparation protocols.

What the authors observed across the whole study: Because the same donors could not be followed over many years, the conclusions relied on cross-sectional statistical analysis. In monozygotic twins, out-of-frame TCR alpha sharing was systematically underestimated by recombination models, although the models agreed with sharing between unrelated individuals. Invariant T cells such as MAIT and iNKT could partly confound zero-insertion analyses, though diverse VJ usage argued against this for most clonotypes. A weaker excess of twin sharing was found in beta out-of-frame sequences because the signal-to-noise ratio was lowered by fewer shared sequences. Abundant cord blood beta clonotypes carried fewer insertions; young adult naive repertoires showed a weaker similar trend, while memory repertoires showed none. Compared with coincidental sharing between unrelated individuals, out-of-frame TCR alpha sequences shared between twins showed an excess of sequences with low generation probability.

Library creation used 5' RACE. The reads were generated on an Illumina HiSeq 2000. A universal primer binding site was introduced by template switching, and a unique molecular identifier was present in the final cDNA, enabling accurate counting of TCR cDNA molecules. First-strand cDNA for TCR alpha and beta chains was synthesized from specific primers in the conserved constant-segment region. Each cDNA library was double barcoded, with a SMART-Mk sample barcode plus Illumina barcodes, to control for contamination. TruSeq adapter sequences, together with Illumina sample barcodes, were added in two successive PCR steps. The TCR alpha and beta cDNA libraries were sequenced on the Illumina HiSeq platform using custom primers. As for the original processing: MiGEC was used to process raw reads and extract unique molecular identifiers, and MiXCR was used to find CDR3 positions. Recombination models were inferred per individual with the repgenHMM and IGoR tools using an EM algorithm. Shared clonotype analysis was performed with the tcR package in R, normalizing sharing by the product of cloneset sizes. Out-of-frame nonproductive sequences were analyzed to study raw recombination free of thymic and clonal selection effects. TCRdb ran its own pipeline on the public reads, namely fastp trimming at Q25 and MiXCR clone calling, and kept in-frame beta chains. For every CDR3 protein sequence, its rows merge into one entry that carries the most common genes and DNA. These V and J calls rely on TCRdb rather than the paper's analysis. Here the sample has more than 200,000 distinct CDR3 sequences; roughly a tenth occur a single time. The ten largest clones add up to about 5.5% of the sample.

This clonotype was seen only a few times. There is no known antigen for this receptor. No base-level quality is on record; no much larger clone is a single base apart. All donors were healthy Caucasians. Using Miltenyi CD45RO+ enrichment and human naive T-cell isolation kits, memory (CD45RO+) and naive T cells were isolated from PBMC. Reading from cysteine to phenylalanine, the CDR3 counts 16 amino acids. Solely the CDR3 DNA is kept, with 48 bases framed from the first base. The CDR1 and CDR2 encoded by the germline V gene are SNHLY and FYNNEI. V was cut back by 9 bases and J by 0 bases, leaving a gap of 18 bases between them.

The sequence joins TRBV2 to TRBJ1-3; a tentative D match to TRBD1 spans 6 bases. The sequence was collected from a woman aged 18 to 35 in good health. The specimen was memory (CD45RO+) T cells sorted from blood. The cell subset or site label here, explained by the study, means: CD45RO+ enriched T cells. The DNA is TGTGCCAGGTCGGGACACCCCGGGGCCTCTGGAAACACCATATATTTT. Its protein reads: CARSGHPGASGNTIYF.